This TCR beta chain was captured in a study of CD8 T cells in Susac syndrome. The RNA input was about 0.45 to 1 ug, and it was reverse transcribed with random hexamers. TCRdb reprocessed the immunoSEQ multiplex PCR reads with MiXCR, giving one entry per CDR3 protein. The top ten clones hold about 0.096% of a sample with 110,000 or so distinct CDR3 sequences, approximately 93% of them seen once. Germline assignment: CDR1 SGHTA and CDR2 FQGNSA. This CDR3 has 15 amino acids. V was shortened by 4 bases and J by 3 bases, with 16 bases between the two germline ends. TCR beta sequences were obtained from blood CD8+ and CD4+ T cells. FACS was used to enrich TEMRA cells, whereas the CD8+ and CD4+ T cells were obtained by negative isolation.

The rearrangement uses TRBV7-2 and TRBJ2-7; no clear D. This clonotype was sampled from a human donor with multiple sclerosis. What was sequenced was CD4+ T cells from PBMCs. The CDR3 DNA is TGTGCCAGCAGCTCCCAAACTCGGAGCTACTACGAGCAGTACTTC. Translating gives CASSSQTRSYYEQYF.